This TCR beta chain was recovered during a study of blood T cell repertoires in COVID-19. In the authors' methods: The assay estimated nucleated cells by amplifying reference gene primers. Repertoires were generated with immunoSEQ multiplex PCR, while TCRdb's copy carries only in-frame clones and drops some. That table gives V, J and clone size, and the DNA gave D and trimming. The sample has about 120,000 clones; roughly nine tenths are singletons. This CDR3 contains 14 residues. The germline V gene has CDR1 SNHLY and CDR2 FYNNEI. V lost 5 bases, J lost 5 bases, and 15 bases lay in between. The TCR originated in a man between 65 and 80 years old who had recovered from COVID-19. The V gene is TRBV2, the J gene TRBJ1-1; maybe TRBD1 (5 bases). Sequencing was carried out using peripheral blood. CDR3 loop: CASSRGREETEAFF. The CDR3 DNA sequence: TGTGCCAGCAGTCGGGGCAGGGAGGAAACTGAAGCTTTCTTT.